Below, one TCR beta chain is given with its context. Its specificity is unknown. With molecular barcodes, quantitative 5'-RACE was used to make the TCR beta libraries. A single record per CDR3 protein comes from TCRdb applying MiXCR to the 5' RACE reads. This sample carries fewer than 650,000 distinct CDR3 sequences, over 9.5% of them seen once, and the ten largest clones take around 6.8%. This sample was included in a study of CD8 T cells in ankylosing spondylitis. Broader study findings: Within peripheral blood, clones linked to disease were CD8+ and relatively rare. Some of the motif variants had earlier been found in reactive arthritis patients' fluid and blood. Apparently characteristic of ankylosing spondylitis blood was a TCR beta motif (about eight highly homologous variants). Significantly higher representation of disease-linked clones was reported for matched ankylosing spondylitis synovial fluid.

Germline V CDR1 and CDR2: DFQATT, SNEGSKA (reference sequence). V shed 5 bases, J shed 3 bases, and the junction held 12 bases outside the gene matches. The length of the CDR3 is 17 residues. The specimen was blood, either unsorted or a sorted T cell fraction (not recorded which). The sequence came from a male donor with ankylosing spondylitis. The rearrangement joins TRBV20-1 to TRBJ2-3; 12 bases fit TRBD2. In DNA, the CDR3 is TGCAGTGCTCGTCGACTAGCGGGAGTCGTAGTGACAGATACGCAGTATTTT. This sequence encodes CSARRLAGVVVTDTQYF.